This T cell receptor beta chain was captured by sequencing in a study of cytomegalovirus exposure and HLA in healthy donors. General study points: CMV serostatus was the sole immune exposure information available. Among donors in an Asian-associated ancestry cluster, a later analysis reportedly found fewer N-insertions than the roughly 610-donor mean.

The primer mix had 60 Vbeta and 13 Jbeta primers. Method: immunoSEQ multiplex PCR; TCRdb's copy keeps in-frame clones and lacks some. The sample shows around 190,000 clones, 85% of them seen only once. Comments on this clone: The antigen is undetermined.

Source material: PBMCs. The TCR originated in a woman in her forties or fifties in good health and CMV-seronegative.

The CDR3 region is CASSSVVGLAKNIQYF. In nucleotides, the CDR3 is TGCGCCAGCAGCTCTGTAGTGGGACTAGCCAAAAACATTCAGTACTTC. The chain recombines TRBV5-1 with TRBJ2-4; a weak D match, TRBD2 (6 bases). CDR1 and CDR2 from the germline V gene are SGHRS and YFSETQ. The V end lost 3 bases, the J end lost 0 bases, and 13 bases lay between the germline ends. The CDR3 contains 16 residues. Filled out from reference TRBV5-1 and TRBJ2-4, the complete variable domain reads KAGVTQTPRYLIKTRGQQVTLSCSPISGHRSVSWYQQTPGQGLQFLFEYFSETQRNKGNFPGRFSGRQFSNSRSEMNVSTLELGDSALYLCASSSVVGLAKNIQYFGAGTRLSVL.